The 32 T cell receptor beta chains given below trace back to one sample, sequenced in a study of identical twins (dated by TCRdb to 2015 to 2016). Library creation used 5' RACE. Instrument used: Illumina HiSeq 2000. Clones were called with MiXCR by TCRdb after fastp trimmed the public reads at Q25, and only in-frame beta chains were retained. Each CDR3 protein gets just one entry, which takes the most common genes and DNA from the rows behind it. The sample profile shows about 390,000 distinct CDR3 sequences; roughly 9% of them were found once. The ten largest clones add up to under 9.5% of the sample. Material: naive T cells sorted from blood. Sample cell subset or site, as interpreted from the label and publication: cells isolated with a human naive T-cell isolation kit. All receptors derive from a woman between 45 and 65 years old in good health.

The rearrangement uses TRBV13 and TRBJ1-5; maybe TRBD1 (5 bases). The CDR3 extends over 14 amino acids. Looked up from germline, CDR1 is PRHDT and CDR2 is FYEKMQ (reference sequence). The V and J ends lost 3 bases and 4 bases respectively, with 10 bases between them. CDR3 bases: TGTGCCAGCAGCTTCGGGGGATTGAATCAGCCCCAGCATTTT. This encodes CASSFGGLNQPQHF.

The table lists this clonotype with a few counts. The rearrangement links TRBV30 to TRBJ2-7, with 8 bases lining up with TRBD1. Trimming removed 5 bases from V and 4 bases from J; junction bases left unmatched: 7. The CDR3 consists of 13 residues. Germline V lookup: CDR1 GTSNPN, CDR2 SVGIG (reference sequence). The DNA of the CDR3 is TGTGCCTGGGCCAAGGACAGGGAGTACGAGCAGTACTTC. This codes for CAWAKDREYEQYF.

This clonotype has a count of ten or more. The gene calls are TRBV5-1 and TRBJ2-2; D is unresolved. Looked up from germline, CDR1 is SGHRS and CDR2 is YFSETQ. The length of the CDR3 is 15 residues. Trimming left V 4 bases short and J 7 bases short, with 17 bases between. This CDR3 is CASSRSGQSHGELFF. The CDR3 region has the DNA TGCGCCAGCAGCCGATCCGGGCAGTCCCACGGGGAGCTGTTTTTT.

This clonotype has only a few counts. The chain employs TRBV4-1 and TRBJ2-1; possibly TRBD1 or TRBD2 for D (5 bases each). Trimming shortened V by 0 bases and J by 10 bases, and 19 bases separated the two germline ends. This CDR3 region has 16 residues. CDR1 is MGHRA, CDR2 YSYEKL, per germline. CDR3 bases: TGCGCCAGCAGCCAAGATCGGTCCGGGACCCCTGGGGAGCAGTTCTTC. Translating gives CASSQDRSGTPGEQFF.

The V and J genes are TRBV20-1 and TRBJ2-7, with D perhaps being TRBD1 or TRBD2 (5 bases each). Germline V gives CDR1 DFQATT, CDR2 SNEGSKA (reference sequence). The CDR3 is made up of 15 amino acids. V was cut by 6 bases and J by 2 bases, with 20 bases left in between. The CDR3 nucleotides are TGCAGTGCAAGCGGTAGGGGTAGTAGAACCTACGAGCAGTACTTC. Its translation: CSASGRGSRTYEQYF.

This clonotype was seen a handful of times. The rearrangement links TRBV27 to TRBJ2-1, with no clear D. V lost 10 bases and J 7 bases, leaving 17 bases between the germline ends. This CDR3 has 13 residues. CDR1 is MNHEY, CDR2 SMNVEV, per germline (reference sequence). CDR3 protein: CAIRTARPNEQFF. For the CDR3, the DNA is TGTGCCATCAGGACCGCCAGACCTAATGAGCAGTTCTTC.

This clonotype came up a few times. V usage is TRBV5-1 and J usage is TRBJ2-5; the D gene is possibly TRBD1 (6 bases). The CDR3 totals 12 residues. Germline V gene lookup returns CDR1 SGHRS and CDR2 YFSETQ. The V end lost 3 bases, the J end lost 14 bases, and 17 bases lay between the germline ends. CDR3 region: CASSYDGQPVYF. CDR3 nucleotide sequence: TGCGCCAGCAGCTACGATGGACAGCCGGTTTACTTC. Supplemented by reference TRBV5-1 and TRBJ2-5, the full variable domain reads KAGVTQTPRYLIKTRGQQVTLSCSPISGHRSVSWYQQTPGQGLQFLFEYFSETQRNKGNFPGRFSGRQFSNSRSEMNVSTLELGDSALYLCASSYDGQPVYFGPGTRLLVL.

This clonotype appeared many times. This sequence joins TRBV12-3 or TRBV12-4 and TRBJ2-1; the match to TRBD1 covers 7 bases. The CDR3 length is 16 residues. Trimming removed 7 bases from V and 6 bases from J; junction bases left unmatched: 15. The CDR3 nucleotides read TGTGCCAGCACCTTCTCTCAGGGGGTGATCCTCAATGAGCAGTTCTTC. Translation: CASTFSQGVILNEQFF.

The chain couples TRBV20-1 to TRBJ2-1; D may match TRBD1 or TRBD2 (5 bases each). In germline, CDR1 is DFQATT, CDR2 SNEGSKA (reference sequence). V was clipped by 6 bases and J by 0 bases, with 12 bases between them. The CDR3 has 14 amino acids. CDR3 nucleotides: TGCAGTGCGCCGGGGACGGACTCCTACAATGAGCAGTTCTTC. This gives the protein CSAPGTDSYNEQFF.

This clonotype was seen many times. V is TRBV12-3 or TRBV12-4 and J is TRBJ2-3; TRBD2 aligns across 13 bases. This CDR3 has 17 residues. After removal of 5 bases from V and 0 bases from J, the junction contained 5 bases not matched to a gene. The CDR3 reads CASSGLAGVWSTDTQYF. DNA of the CDR3: TGTGCCAGCAGTGGACTAGCGGGAGTATGGAGCACAGATACGCAGTATTTT.

The genes are TRBV12-3 or TRBV12-4 and TRBJ2-5; 8 bases are a match to TRBD2. The CDR3 totals 15 residues. V lost 4 bases, J lost 5 bases, and 9 bases stayed unmatched. CDR3 in amino acids: CASSSPTGGPETQYF. The CDR3 DNA reads TGTGCCAGCAGTTCTCCCACGGGAGGGCCGGAGACCCAGTACTTC.

The rearrangement links TRBV6-1 to TRBJ2-5, with D tentatively TRBD2 (5 bases). CDR3 length equals 15 residues. Trimming cost V 5 bases and J 3 bases, with 16 bases left between them. Germline V lookup: CDR1 MNHNS, CDR2 SASEGT. This CDR3 reads CASSWTGIGKETQYF. The CDR3 DNA is TGTGCCAGCAGTTGGACGGGGATTGGGAAAGAGACCCAGTACTTC.

This clonotype was seen repeatedly, ten times or more. The rearrangement links TRBV12-3 or TRBV12-4 to TRBJ2-2, with 9 nucleotides matching TRBD1. The CDR3 length is 16 residues. Losses at the gene ends were 2 bases for V and 5 bases for J; bases not matched to a gene: 6. The CDR3 sequence: CASSLILTGGTGELFF. The DNA of the CDR3 is TGTGCCAGCAGTTTAATTCTGACAGGGGGGACCGGGGAGCTGTTTTTT.

This clonotype has more than one count but fewer than ten. V and J are TRBV12-3 or TRBV12-4 and TRBJ2-2; 7 bases match TRBD1. After removal of 7 bases from V and 1 base from J, the junction contained 3 bases not matched to a gene. The CDR3 runs to 14 residues. The CDR3 DNA is TGTGCCAGCACGCGGACAGGGAACACCGGGGAGCTGTTTTTT. It codes for CASTRTGNTGELFF.

This clonotype appeared a few times. The CDR3 DNA is TGTGCCAGCAGTTTAGATGGTGCGGGCAGTCAGCCCCAGCATTTT. This encodes CASSLDGAGSQPQHF. The V gene is TRBV12-3 or TRBV12-4, the J gene TRBJ1-5; D unresolved. V was pared by 1 base and J by 6 bases, with 13 bases between. This CDR3 is 15 amino acids long.

This sequence joins TRBV19 and TRBJ2-3; D uncertain. Trimming left V 4 bases short and J 4 bases short, with 24 bases between. The CDR3 extends over 18 amino acids. Germline CDR1 reads LNHDA; CDR2 reads SQIVND (reference sequence). The CDR3: CASSRSFPHSINADTQYF. The CDR3 bases are TGTGCCAGTAGTAGATCGTTCCCTCACAGCATAAACGCAGATACGCAGTATTTT.

This clonotype was seen only a few times. The gene calls are TRBV5-5 and TRBJ1-5, with 7 bases that match TRBD1. The J segment lost 1 base and the V segment lost 4 bases, leaving 5 bases of the junction unmatched. Germline V gene data show CDR1 as SGHKS and CDR2 as YYEKEE (reference sequence). The CDR3 runs to 15 residues. The CDR3 DNA reads as TGTGCCAGCAGCCTAGGGACAGTCAGCAATCAGCCCCAGCATTTT. This translates into CASSLGTVSNQPQHF.

This clonotype was seen only a few times. The genes are TRBV24-1 and TRBJ2-2; D unresolved. Trimming cost V 0 bases and J 3 bases, with 4 bases left between them. Germline CDR1 is KGHDR and CDR2 is SFDVKD. CDR3 length: 14 amino acids. CDR3 sequence reads: CATSDLLYTGELFF. The DNA for the CDR3 is TGTGCCACCAGTGATTTGCTATACACCGGGGAGCTGTTTTTT.

This clonotype was counted only a few times. The chain couples TRBV5-1 to TRBJ2-2, with D possibly matching TRBD2 (5 bases). The CDR3 contains 18 residues. Trimming took off 0 bases at V and 1 base at J, with 16 bases between the two ends. Germline-derived CDR1 and CDR2 are SGHRS and YFSETQ. This CDR3 is CASSLVFIGELNTGELFF. CDR3 nucleotides: TGCGCCAGCAGCTTGGTCTTCATTGGGGAGTTGAACACCGGGGAGCTGTTTTTT.

This clonotype was observed a handful of times. The V and J genes are TRBV5-1 and TRBJ1-2, with TRBD1 matching 8 bases. The CDR3 length is 13 residues. J gave up 8 bases and V 0 bases, and 3 bases lay outside the gene matches. The germline V gene encodes CDR1 SGHRS and CDR2 YFSETQ. CDR3 residues: CASSLGQGHGYTF. CDR3 sequence (DNA): TGCGCCAGCAGCTTGGGACAGGGGCACGGCTACACCTTC.

In its sample, this clonotype was seen many times. The chain has TRBV4-2 and TRBJ2-3; TRBD2 agrees at 7 bases. The CDR3 contains 16 residues. The junction had 5 bases not matched to a gene; V was cut back by 2 bases and J by 0 bases. Germline CDR1 and CDR2: LGHNA and YNFKEQ. CDR3 residues: CASSQTAGWSTDTQYF. CDR3 nucleotide sequence: TGTGCCAGCAGCCAAACAGCGGGATGGAGCACAGATACGCAGTATTTT.

This clonotype was seen more than once but under ten times. The V gene is TRBV12-3 or TRBV12-4, the J gene TRBJ2-5; the D is unclear. V was cut by 3 bases and J by 2 bases, with 13 bases left in between. The CDR3 has 15 residues. The CDR3: CASSLVVGVQETQYF. The CDR3 nucleotides read TGTGCCAGCAGTTTGGTCGTTGGGGTTCAAGAGACCCAGTACTTC.

The V and J genes are TRBV7-8 and TRBJ2-5; the D is unclear. This CDR3 is built from 14 residues. V was shortened by 2 bases and J by 2 bases, with 9 bases between the two germline ends. Looked up from germline, CDR1 is SGHVS and CDR2 is FQNEAQ. For the CDR3, the DNA is TGTGCCAGCAGCTTACTGAGAATTCAAGAGACCCAGTACTTC. Its protein is CASSLLRIQETQYF.

This rearrangement joins TRBV15 to TRBJ2-2; D is unclear. V lost 5 bases to trimming and J lost 6 bases, with 10 bases between them. Germline V gene lookup returns CDR1 LNHNV and CDR2 YYDKDF (reference sequence). There are 13 residues in the CDR3. The CDR3 here is CATSFGLPGELFF. The CDR3 nucleotides are TGTGCCACCAGCTTTGGGCTGCCCGGGGAGCTGTTTTTT.

The chain links TRBV6-5 to TRBJ2-3, with D unresolved. From germline, CDR1 is MNHEY and CDR2 SVGAGI. The CDR3 is 14 residues long. Trimming removed 0 bases at V and 0 bases at J, with 4 bases between. The chain's CDR3 is CASSYSQSTDTQYF. The CDR3 nucleotides read TGTGCCAGCAGTTACTCTCAGAGCACAGATACGCAGTATTTT.

This clonotype was counted between two and nine times. The V gene is TRBV5-1, the J gene TRBJ1-1; the D is unclear. The CDR3 contains 13 residues. Germline CDR1 and CDR2: SGHRS and YFSETQ. V lost 4 bases to trimming and J lost 6 bases, with 13 bases between them. CDR3 DNA sequence: TGCGCCAGCAGCGTCGACATCTCCGCTGAAGCTTTCTTT. Protein: CASSVDISAEAFF.

This clonotype was observed a few times. The chain combines TRBV25-1 with TRBJ2-7; D might be TRBD1 (6 bases). V was cut by 2 bases and J by 0 bases, with 29 bases left in between. This CDR3 spans 21 amino acids. Germline-derived CDR1 and CDR2 are MGHDK and SYGVNS. The CDR3 bases are TGTGCCAGCAGTGAAACAGAGGTCCAGCATAGACAGGTCCCTTGCTCCTACGAGCAGTACGTC. It codes for CASSETEVQHRQVPCSYEQYV.

This clonotype has just a few counts. V gene TRBV6-5 combines with J gene TRBJ2-1; D possibly corresponds to TRBD2 (6 bases). Germline V gene data show CDR1 as MNHEY and CDR2 as SVGAGI. V lost 6 bases and J lost 8, with 20 bases in between. This CDR3 has 15 residues. CDR3 in amino acids: CASSPGTGPQHEQFF. For the CDR3, the DNA is TGTGCCAGCAGCCCCGGGACTGGCCCCCAACATGAGCAGTTCTTC.

This clonotype was seen a single time. The chain recombines TRBV19 with TRBJ2-1, with 10 positions matching TRBD2. Germline assignment: CDR1 LNHDA and CDR2 SQIVND (reference sequence). The CDR3 consists of 15 residues. V dropped 3 bases and J dropped 8; count of bases not matched to a gene: 7. The CDR3 bases are TGTGCCAGTAGTATCGGAGCGGGAGGGCCGGATGAGCAGTTCTTC. Its translation is CASSIGAGGPDEQFF.

The rearrangement joins TRBV24-1 to TRBJ2-3; 8 bases map to TRBD2. CDR1 is KGHDR, CDR2 SFDVKD, per germline. Trimming cost V 9 bases and J 3 bases; bases outside gene matches: 16. The CDR3 has 17 amino acids. The CDR3 loop is CATGELTSGSATDTQYF. The CDR3 DNA reads TGTGCCACCGGGGAGCTTACAAGCGGGAGTGCGACAGATACGCAGTATTTT.

This clonotype was seen at least ten times. V usage is TRBV11-2 and J usage is TRBJ2-1; D uncertain. Looked up from germline, CDR1 is SGHAT and CDR2 is FQNNGV. V was cut by 3 bases and J by 3 bases, with 15 bases left in between. The CDR3 has 16 amino acids. Here the CDR3 DNA reads TGTGCCAGCAGCTTTAGTAGTGGGCTAAGCTACAATGAGCAGTTCTTC. Translating gives CASSFSSGLSYNEQFF.

This clonotype was detected only a few times. This sequence joins TRBV20-1 and TRBJ2-3, with D perhaps being TRBD1 or TRBD2 (6 bases each). Germline-derived CDR1 and CDR2 are DFQATT and SNEGSKA (reference sequence). This CDR3 spans 15 amino acids. V lost 7 bases and J 1 base, leaving 18 bases between the germline ends. The CDR3 DNA reads as TGCAGTGATCTAGGGGGGCCTGATGGCACAGATACGCAGTATTTT. It encodes CSDLGGPDGTDTQYF.